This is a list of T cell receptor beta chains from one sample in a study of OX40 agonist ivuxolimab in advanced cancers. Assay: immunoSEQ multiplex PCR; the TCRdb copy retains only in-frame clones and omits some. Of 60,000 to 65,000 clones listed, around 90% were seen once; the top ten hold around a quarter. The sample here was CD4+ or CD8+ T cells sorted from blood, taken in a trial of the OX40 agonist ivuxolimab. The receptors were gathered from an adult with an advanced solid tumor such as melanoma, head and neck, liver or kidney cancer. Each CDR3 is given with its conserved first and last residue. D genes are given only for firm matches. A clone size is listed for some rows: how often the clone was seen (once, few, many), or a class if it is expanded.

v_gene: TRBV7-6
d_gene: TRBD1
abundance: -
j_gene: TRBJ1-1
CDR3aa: CASSLAPPRQGYEAFF
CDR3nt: TGTGCCAGCAGCTTAGCTCCACCAAGACAGGGATACGAAGCTTTCTTT

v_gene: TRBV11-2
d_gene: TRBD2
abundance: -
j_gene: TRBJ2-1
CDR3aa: CASSWDSGRYNEQFF
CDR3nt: TGTGCCAGCAGCTGGGATAGCGGGAGATACAATGAGCAGTTCTTC

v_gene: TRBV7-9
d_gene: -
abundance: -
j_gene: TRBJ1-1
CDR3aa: CASSFGGEAFF
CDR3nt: TGTGCCAGCAGCTTCGGGGGAGAAGCTTTCTTT

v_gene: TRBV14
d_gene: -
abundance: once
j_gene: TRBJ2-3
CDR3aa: CASSNAWTDTQYF
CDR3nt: TGTGCCAGCAGCAATGCGTGGACAGATACGCAGTATTTT

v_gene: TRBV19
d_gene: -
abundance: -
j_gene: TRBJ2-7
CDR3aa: CASSWGALKAEQYF
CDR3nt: TGTGCCAGTAGTTGGGGGGCGCTGAAGGCCGAGCAGTACTTC

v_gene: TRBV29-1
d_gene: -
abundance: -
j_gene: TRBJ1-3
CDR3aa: CSVAPQGTGNTIYF
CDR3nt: TGCAGCGTTGCTCCCCAGGGAACTGGAAACACCATATATTTT

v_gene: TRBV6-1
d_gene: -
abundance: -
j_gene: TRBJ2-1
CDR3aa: CASSEMVRTYNEQFF
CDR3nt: TGTGCCAGCAGTGAAATGGTCCGGACCTACAATGAGCAGTTCTTC

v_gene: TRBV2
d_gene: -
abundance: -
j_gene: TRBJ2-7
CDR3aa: CASSESGWSYEQYF
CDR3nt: TGTGCCAGCAGTGAAAGTGGGTGGTCCTACGAGCAGTACTTC

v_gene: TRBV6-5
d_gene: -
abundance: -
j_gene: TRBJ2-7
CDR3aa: CASSYMGGEQYF
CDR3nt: TGTGCCAGCAGTTATATGGGGGGCGAGCAGTACTTC

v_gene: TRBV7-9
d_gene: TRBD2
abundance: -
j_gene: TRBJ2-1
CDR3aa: CASSLLAGGSNEQFF
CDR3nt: TGTGCCAGCAGCCTCCTGGCGGGAGGATCAAATGAGCAGTTCTTC

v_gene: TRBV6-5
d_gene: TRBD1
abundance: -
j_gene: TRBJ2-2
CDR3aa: CASQLTGGTGELFF
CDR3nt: TGTGCCAGCCAGCTCACAGGGGGCACCGGGGAGCTGTTTTTT

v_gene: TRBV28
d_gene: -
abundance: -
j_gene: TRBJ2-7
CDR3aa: CASSFGISYEQYF
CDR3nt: TGTGCCAGCAGTTTCGGGATCTCCTACGAGCAGTACTTC

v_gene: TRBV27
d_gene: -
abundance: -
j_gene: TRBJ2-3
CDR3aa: CASSWENTDTQYF
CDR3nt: TGTGCCAGCAGTTGGGAAAACACAGATACGCAGTATTTT

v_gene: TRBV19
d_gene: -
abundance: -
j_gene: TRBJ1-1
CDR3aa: CASTPEGSRTFF
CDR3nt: TGTGCCAGTACCCCTGAAGGTTCTCGGACGTTCTTT

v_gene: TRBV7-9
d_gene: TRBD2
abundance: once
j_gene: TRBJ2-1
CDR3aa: CASSSGLANYNEQFF
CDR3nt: TGTGCCAGCAGCAGCGGACTAGCGAACTACAATGAGCAGTTCTTC

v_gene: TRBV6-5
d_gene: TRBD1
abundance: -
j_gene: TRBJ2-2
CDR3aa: CASSYSGQGSGELFF
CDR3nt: TGTGCCAGCAGTTACTCCGGACAGGGGTCCGGGGAGCTGTTTTTT

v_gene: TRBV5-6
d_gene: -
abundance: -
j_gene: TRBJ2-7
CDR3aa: CASSPPLQVPPYEQYF
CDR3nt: TGTGCCAGCAGCCCCCCACTACAGGTTCCCCCTTACGAGCAGTACTTC